The 27 T cell receptor beta chains listed next were all sequenced from one sample in a study of blood T cells in healthy people across ages. Combining a sample-barcoded 5' primer with a J-beta primer mix, a second PCR ran for roughly 7 to 11 cycles. TCRdb re-derived calls from the 5' RACE reads in MiXCR, one entry per CDR3 protein. The sample carries 780,000 or so distinct CDR3 sequences, about 55% recorded once. Sequencing was done on a sample of blood. The receptors stem from a man at least 80 years old in good health.

This clonotype was picked up a small number of times. The CDR3 sequence is CASSSWDRYAYF. CDR3 coding DNA: TGTGCCAGCAGCTCCTGGGACAGATACGCGTATTTT. The genes are TRBV11-2 and TRBJ2-3; TRBD1 matches at 7 bases. The CDR3 has 12 residues. From germline, CDR1 is SGHAT and CDR2 FQNNGV. V shed 4 bases and J 14 bases; nucleotides not matched to a gene: 9.

This clonotype was counted between two and nine times. This chain links TRBV6-6 with TRBJ2-7; D is tentatively TRBD1 or TRBD2 (6 bases each). The CDR3 totals 14 residues. Trimming removed 2 bases from V and 4 bases from J, with 12 bases in between. Germline lookup yields CDR1 MNHNY and CDR2 SVGAGI (reference sequence). CDR3 in DNA: TGTGCCAGCAGTTACGGGCAGGGGAGGTACGAGCAGTACTTC. Translated, it gives CASSYGQGRYEQYF.

Many counts were recorded for this clonotype. The chain carries TRBV11-2 and TRBJ2-1; D gene uncertain. CDR3 size: 13 residues. Germline assignment: CDR1 SGHAT and CDR2 FQNNGV. V was clipped by 5 bases and J by 2 bases, with 7 bases between them. Here the CDR3 reads CASSSRTYNEQFF. As DNA, the CDR3 is TGTGCCAGCAGCAGTAGAACCTACAATGAGCAGTTCTTC.

This clonotype was seen only a few times. The gene calls are TRBV5-4 and TRBJ2-2; the match to TRBD2 covers 8 bases. The CDR3 contains 15 residues. CDR1 SGHNT and CDR2 YYREEE come from the germline V gene (reference sequence). Trimming cost V 3 bases and J 3 bases; bases outside gene matches: 4. The CDR3 here is CASSSSGRYTGELFF. The CDR3 DNA reads TGTGCCAGCAGCTCGAGCGGGAGATACACCGGGGAGCTGTTTTTT.

The chain has TRBV20-1 and TRBJ2-1, with D maybe TRBD2 (7 bases). The length of the CDR3 is 14 residues. CDR1 is DFQATT, CDR2 SNEGSKA, per germline (reference sequence). V lost 5 bases and J lost 7, with 18 bases in between. The CDR3: CSAPTARGGNEQFF. In DNA, the CDR3 is TGCAGTGCTCCCACGGCGAGGGGGGGGAATGAGCAGTTCTTC.

This chain uses TRBV5-6 with TRBJ2-7, with a weak D call TRBD1 (6 bases). Between the trimmed V and J ends, which lost 3 bases and 4 bases, there was a span of 17 bases. This CDR3 is built from 15 residues. From germline, CDR1 is SGHDT and CDR2 YYEEEE. This CDR3 reads CASSSTGQTGYEQYF. The DNA of the CDR3 is TGTGCCAGCAGCTCCACAGGGCAAACAGGGTACGAGCAGTACTTC.

The chain carries TRBV5-1 and TRBJ2-1, with D uncertain. The CDR3 is made up of 15 amino acids. V lost 0 bases and J lost 0, with 7 bases in between. CDR1 is SGHRS and CDR2 is YFSETQ in the germline V gene. In nucleotides, the CDR3 is TGCGCCAGCAGCTTGGGAGTGATCTCCTACAATGAGCAGTTCTTC. Protein product: CASSLGVISYNEQFF.

This clonotype has only a few counts. For the CDR3, the DNA is TGTGCCAGCAGTGTTATCGCCGAGCAGTACTTC. Translation gives CASSVIAEQYF. J is TRBJ2-7 and V is TRBV2; no clear D. Germline-derived CDR1 and CDR2 are SNHLY and FYNNEI. V lost 4 bases and J 6 bases, leaving 7 bases between the germline ends. The CDR3 sequence is 11 residues long.

V is TRBV7-2 and J is TRBJ2-1; no reliable D call. CDR1 SGHTA and CDR2 FQGNSA come from the germline V gene. Trimming removed 2 bases from V and 0 bases from J, with 8 bases in between. The CDR3 runs 15 residues. The CDR3 DNA sequence: TGTGCCAGCAGCTTAAGGTCTGCCTCCTACAATGAGCAGTTCTTC. This gives the protein CASSLRSASYNEQFF.

The chain couples TRBV11-2 to TRBJ2-7; the D gene could be TRBD1 or TRBD2 (5 bases each). V lost 1 base to trimming and J lost 2 bases, with 12 bases between them. This CDR3 has 15 residues. Germline V gene lookup returns CDR1 SGHAT and CDR2 FQNNGV. This chain's CDR3 is CASSLVAGSAYEQYF. CDR3 nucleotide sequence: TGTGCCAGCAGCTTAGTGGCAGGGAGTGCCTACGAGCAGTACTTC. Together with reference TRBV11-2 and TRBJ2-7, the CDR3 gives the full variable domain: EAGVAQSPRYKIIEKRQSVAFWCNPISGHATLYWYQQILGQGPKLLIQFQNNGVVDDSQLPKDRFSAERLKGVDSTLKIQPAKLEDSAVYLCASSLVAGSAYEQYFGPGTRLTVT.

The V and J genes are TRBV7-9 and TRBJ1-2, with D unresolved. This CDR3 contains 14 residues. V shed 2 bases and J shed 0 bases, with 7 bases lying between them. Germline assignment: CDR1 SEHNR and CDR2 FQNEAQ (reference sequence). CDR3 region: CASSLIAANYGYTF. In DNA, the CDR3 is TGTGCCAGCAGCTTAATTGCCGCTAACTATGGCTACACCTTC.

In the case of this clonotype: A junction end diverges from the germline sequence, so it may reflect a read error. The chain couples TRBV3-1 to TRBJ2-3, with 11 bases matching TRBD2. CDR1 and CDR2 from the germline V gene are LGHDT and YNNKEL (reference sequence). This CDR3 region has 16 residues. CDR3 DNA sequence: TGTGCCAGCGGCCATTGGATTGGGACTAGCGGAGATACGCAGTATTTT. Translated, it gives CASGHWIGTSGDTQYF.

This clonotype was counted at least ten times. The rearrangement links TRBV4-2 to TRBJ2-3, with 12 bases identical to TRBD2. The V segment lost 4 bases and the J segment 7 bases; nucleotides outside the gene matches: 6. The CDR3 runs 15 residues. In germline, CDR1 is LGHNA, CDR2 YNFKEQ. CDR3 protein: CASSLLAGGPYTQYF. In DNA, the CDR3 is TGTGCCAGCAGCCTTCTAGCGGGAGGGCCCTATACGCAGTATTTT.

V usage is TRBV5-6 and J usage is TRBJ2-4; D is unresolved. The DNA end is a closer match to TRBJ2-7, so the J assignment may be wrong. CDR1 and CDR2 (germline): SGHDT, YYEEEE. CDR3 length: 13 residues. For the CDR3, the DNA is TGTGCCAGCAGCTTGGAGGATATACACGAGCAGTACTTC. Amino acids: CASSLEDIHEQYF.

The chain has TRBV7-2 and TRBJ2-1, with D possibly being TRBD2 (8 bases). The length of the CDR3 is 13 residues. Germline CDR1 and CDR2: SGHTA and FQGNSA. The CDR3 spells CASGEGAIYEQFF. The CDR3 nucleotides read TGTGCTAGCGGGGAGGGGGCCATCTATGAGCAGTTCTTC.

Note on this clonotype: At one end, the junction sequence differs from germline, possibly due to a read error. The chain joins TRBV6-6 to TRBJ2-7; D is undetermined. Germline values: CDR1 MNHNY, CDR2 SVGAGI (reference sequence). The CDR3 has 12 residues. Here the CDR3 reads CTSSYASDEQYF. In DNA form, the CDR3 reads TGTACCAGCAGTTACGCCAGCGACGAGCAGTACTTC.

This chain joins TRBV6-2 or TRBV6-3 and TRBJ2-1; D possibly corresponds to TRBD2 (6 bases). The CDR3 spans 15 residues. Germline CDR1 is MNHEY and CDR2 is SVGEGT. V lost 1 base and J 4 bases, leaving 11 bases between the germline ends. The CDR3 sequence is CASSYYGTGYNEQFF. CDR3 nucleotide sequence: TGTGCCAGCAGTTACTATGGGACTGGGTACAATGAGCAGTTCTTC.

The genes are TRBV5-1 and TRBJ1-5, with TRBD1 identical over 7 bases. This CDR3 is 15 amino acids long. Germline-derived CDR1 and CDR2 are SGHRS and YFSETQ. V was clipped by 0 bases and J by 7 bases; unmatched bases: 7. CDR3 DNA sequence: TGCGCCAGCAGCTTGGGTGACAGGGACCAACAGCCCCAGCATTTT. It specifies CASSLGDRDQQPQHF.

The chain has TRBV20-1 and TRBJ2-3, with 7 positions matching TRBD1. J lost 2 bases, V lost 2 bases, and 4 bases had no gene match. This CDR3 contains 14 residues. Germline CDR1 and CDR2: DFQATT and SNEGSKA (reference sequence). In DNA form, the CDR3 reads TGCAGTGCTAGAACGGGACAGTACACAGATACGCAGTATTTT. Its translation: CSARTGQYTDTQYF.

This clonotype was detected only a few times. The chain carries TRBV12-3 or TRBV12-4 and TRBJ1-5; D unclear. This CDR3 contains 15 residues. V gave up 4 bases and J gave up 7 bases, with 17 bases separating them. CDR3 in DNA: TGTGCCAGCAGTTCTATGGGGAGAAGAGGACAGCCCCAGCATTTT. It yields the protein CASSSMGRRGQPQHF.

The chain joins TRBV6-1 to TRBJ2-1; D possibly corresponds to TRBD2 (6 bases). From germline, CDR1 is MNHNS and CDR2 SASEGT. Trimming took 3 bases from V and 7 from J, leaving 16 bases between them. The CDR3 extends over 15 amino acids. The CDR3 DNA follows: TGTGCCAGCAGTGAGACTAGGGCAAGGGATAATGAGCAGTTCTTC. Its translation: CASSETRARDNEQFF.

In the case of this clonotype: The junction does not match germline at one end; this may be a read error. The chain joins TRBV20-1 to TRBJ2-1; D perhaps matches TRBD1 (6 bases). The CDR3 is 13 amino acids. Per germline, CDR1 DFQATT and CDR2 SNEGSKA (reference sequence). The CDR3 DNA sequence: TGCAGTGCTAGGAACAGGGCCTACAGTGAGCAGTTCTTC. As protein: CSARNRAYSEQFF.

The chain combines TRBV7-9 with TRBJ1-5; D not certain. Between the trimmed V and J ends, which lost 1 base and 3 bases, there was a span of 10 bases. CDR1 and CDR2 (germline): SEHNR, FQNEAQ (reference sequence). This CDR3 is 15 amino acids long. In nucleotides, the CDR3 is TGTGCCAGCAGCTTAGGCACACAGTACAATCAGCCCCAGCATTTT. Protein sequence: CASSLGTQYNQPQHF.

Only one count was recorded for this clonotype. The chain joins TRBV19 to TRBJ2-1; 7 bases agree with TRBD2. The CDR3 loop spans 13 amino acids. Germline V gene data show CDR1 as LNHDA and CDR2 as SQIVND (reference sequence). After removal of 6 bases from V and 8 bases from J, the junction contained 7 bases not matched to a gene. The CDR3 here is CASRGGPLDEQFF. CDR3 DNA sequence: TGTGCCAGTAGGGGAGGGCCGCTCGATGAGCAGTTCTTC. Together with reference TRBV19 and TRBJ2-1, the CDR3 gives the full variable domain: DGGITQSPKYLFRKEGQNVTLSCEQNLNHDAMYWYRQDPGQGLRLIYYSQIVNDFQKGDIAEGYSVSREKKESFPLTVTSAQKNPTAFYLCASRGGPLDEQFFGPGTRLTVL.

The chain uses TRBV5-1 and TRBJ1-6; D is possibly TRBD1 (5 bases). CDR3 length: 14 residues. Germline lookup yields CDR1 SGHRS and CDR2 YFSETQ. V was clipped by 0 bases and J by 9 bases, with 10 bases between them. The CDR3 loop is CASSLAPGGSPLHF. The DNA for the CDR3 is TGCGCCAGCAGCTTGGCCCCTGGGGGTTCACCCCTCCACTTT.

Notes on this clonotype: The junction shows a germline mismatch at one end, possibly a read error. The chain has TRBV5-1 and TRBJ2-1; perhaps TRBD2 as D (5 bases). The germline gives CDR1 SGHRS, CDR2 YFSETQ. The CDR3 is 14 amino acids. CDR3 sequence: CASNLEVRMDEQFF. CDR3 bases: TGCGCCAGCAACTTGGAGGTTAGAATGGATGAGCAGTTCTTC.

A single count supports this clonotype. V is TRBV12-3 or TRBV12-4 and J is TRBJ2-1, with TRBD2 identical over 8 bases. This CDR3 contains 15 residues. Unmatched junction bases numbered 10, after V lost 3 bases and J lost 9 bases. The CDR3 sequence is CASSFIASGRSEQFF. CDR3 nucleotide sequence: TGTGCCAGCAGTTTTATCGCTAGCGGGCGAAGTGAGCAGTTCTTC.